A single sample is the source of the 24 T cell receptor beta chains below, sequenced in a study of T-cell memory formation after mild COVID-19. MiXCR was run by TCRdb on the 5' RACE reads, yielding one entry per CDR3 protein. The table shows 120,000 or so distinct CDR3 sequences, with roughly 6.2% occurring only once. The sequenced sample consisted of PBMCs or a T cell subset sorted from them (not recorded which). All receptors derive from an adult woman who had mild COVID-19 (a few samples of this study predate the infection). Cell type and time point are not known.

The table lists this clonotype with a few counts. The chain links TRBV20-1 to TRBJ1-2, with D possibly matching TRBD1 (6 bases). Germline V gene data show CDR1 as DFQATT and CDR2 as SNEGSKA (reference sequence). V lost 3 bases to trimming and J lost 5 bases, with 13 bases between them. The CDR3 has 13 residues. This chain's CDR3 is CSARDSLGYGYTF. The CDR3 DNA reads TGCAGTGCTAGGGACAGTCTAGGGTATGGCTACACCTTC.

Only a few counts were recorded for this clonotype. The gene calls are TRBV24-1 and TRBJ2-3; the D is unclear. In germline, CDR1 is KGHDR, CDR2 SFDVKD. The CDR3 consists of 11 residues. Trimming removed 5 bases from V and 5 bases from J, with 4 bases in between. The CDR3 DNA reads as TGTGCCACCAGTGTGCAAGATACGCAGTATTTT. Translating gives CATSVQDTQYF.

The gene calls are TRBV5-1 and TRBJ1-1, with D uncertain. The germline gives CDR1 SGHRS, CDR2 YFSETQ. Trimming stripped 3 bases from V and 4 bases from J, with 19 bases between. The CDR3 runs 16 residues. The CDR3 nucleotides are TGCGCCAGCAGCTCCCGACCAGGAGACGTGGGCACTGAAGCTTTCTTT. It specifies CASSSRPGDVGTEAFF.

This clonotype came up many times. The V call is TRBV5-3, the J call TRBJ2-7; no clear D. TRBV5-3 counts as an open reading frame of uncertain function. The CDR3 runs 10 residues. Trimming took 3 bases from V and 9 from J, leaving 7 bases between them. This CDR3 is CARSSSRQYF. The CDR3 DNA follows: TGTGCCAGAAGCTCGTCAAGGCAGTACTTC.

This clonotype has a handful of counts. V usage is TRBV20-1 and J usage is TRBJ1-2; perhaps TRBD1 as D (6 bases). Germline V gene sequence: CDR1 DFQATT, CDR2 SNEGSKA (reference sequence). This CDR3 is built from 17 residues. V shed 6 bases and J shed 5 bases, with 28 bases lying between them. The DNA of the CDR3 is TGCAGTGCCCCGGGTCGGGGAGGGGGGTCCGGAGGATATGGCTACACCTTC. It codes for CSAPGRGGGSGGYGYTF.

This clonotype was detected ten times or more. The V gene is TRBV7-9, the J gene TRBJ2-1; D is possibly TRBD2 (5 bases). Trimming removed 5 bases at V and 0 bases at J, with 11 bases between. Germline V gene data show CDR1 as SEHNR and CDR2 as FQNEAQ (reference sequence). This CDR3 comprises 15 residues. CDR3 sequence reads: CASSGGRLSYNEQFF. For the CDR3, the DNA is TGTGCCAGCAGCGGCGGGCGGCTCTCCTACAATGAGCAGTTCTTC.

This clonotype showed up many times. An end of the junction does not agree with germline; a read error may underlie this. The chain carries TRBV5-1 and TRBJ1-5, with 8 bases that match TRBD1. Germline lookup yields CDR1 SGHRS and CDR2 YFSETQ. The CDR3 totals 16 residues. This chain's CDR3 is CASSETGAASNRPQHF. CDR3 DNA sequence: TGCGCCAGCAGCGAGACAGGGGCCGCTAGCAATCGGCCCCAGCATTTT.

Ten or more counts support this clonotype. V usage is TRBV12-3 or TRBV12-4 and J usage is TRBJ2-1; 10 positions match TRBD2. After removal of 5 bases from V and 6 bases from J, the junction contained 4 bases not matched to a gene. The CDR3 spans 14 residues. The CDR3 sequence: CASSTSGEFNEQFF. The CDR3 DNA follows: TGTGCCAGCAGTACTAGCGGGGAGTTCAATGAGCAGTTCTTC.

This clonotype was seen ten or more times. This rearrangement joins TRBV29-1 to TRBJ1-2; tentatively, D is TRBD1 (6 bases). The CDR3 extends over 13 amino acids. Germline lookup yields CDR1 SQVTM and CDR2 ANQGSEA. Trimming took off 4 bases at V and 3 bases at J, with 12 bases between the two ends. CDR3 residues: CSVATGSDYGYTF. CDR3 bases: TGCAGCGTTGCAACAGGGTCAGACTATGGCTACACCTTC.

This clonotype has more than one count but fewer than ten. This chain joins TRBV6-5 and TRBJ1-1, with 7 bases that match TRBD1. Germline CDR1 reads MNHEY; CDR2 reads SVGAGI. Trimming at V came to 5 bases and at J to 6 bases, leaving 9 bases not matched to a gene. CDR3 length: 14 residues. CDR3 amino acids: CASSRTGGRAEAFF. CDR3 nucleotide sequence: TGTGCCAGCAGTAGGACAGGAGGAAGGGCTGAAGCTTTCTTT.

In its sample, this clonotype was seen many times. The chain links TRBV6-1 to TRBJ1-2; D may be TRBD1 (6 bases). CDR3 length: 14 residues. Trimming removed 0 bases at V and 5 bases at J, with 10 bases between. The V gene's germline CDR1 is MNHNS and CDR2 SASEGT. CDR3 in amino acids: CASSEAWGRYGYTF. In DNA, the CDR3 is TGTGCCAGCAGTGAAGCATGGGGGCGATATGGCTACACCTTC.

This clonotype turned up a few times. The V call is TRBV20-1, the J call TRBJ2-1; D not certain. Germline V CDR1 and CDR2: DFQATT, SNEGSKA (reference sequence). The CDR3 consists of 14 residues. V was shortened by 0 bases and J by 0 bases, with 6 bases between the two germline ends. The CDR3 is CSARDSSSYNEQFF. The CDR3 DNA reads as TGCAGTGCTAGAGACTCCAGCTCCTACAATGAGCAGTTCTTC.

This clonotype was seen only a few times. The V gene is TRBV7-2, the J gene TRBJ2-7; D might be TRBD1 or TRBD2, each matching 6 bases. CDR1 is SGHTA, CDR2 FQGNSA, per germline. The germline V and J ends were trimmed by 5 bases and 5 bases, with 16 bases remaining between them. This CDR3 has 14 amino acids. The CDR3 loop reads CASSPPRGRNEQYF. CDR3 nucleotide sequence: TGTGCCAGCAGCCCCCCCCGGGGGCGGAACGAGCAGTACTTC.

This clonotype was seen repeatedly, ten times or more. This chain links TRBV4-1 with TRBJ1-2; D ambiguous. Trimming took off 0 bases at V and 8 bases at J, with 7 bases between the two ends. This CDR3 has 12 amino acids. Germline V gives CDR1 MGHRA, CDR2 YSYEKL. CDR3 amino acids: CASSQDLEGYTF. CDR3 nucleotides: TGCGCCAGCAGCCAAGATTTAGAAGGCTACACCTTC.

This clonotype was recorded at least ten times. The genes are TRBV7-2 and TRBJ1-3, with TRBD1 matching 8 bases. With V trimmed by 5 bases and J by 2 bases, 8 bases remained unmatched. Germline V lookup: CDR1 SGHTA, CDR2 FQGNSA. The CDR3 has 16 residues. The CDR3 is CASSPQGTGTGNTIYF. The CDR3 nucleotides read TGTGCCAGCAGCCCTCAGGGGACAGGCACTGGAAACACCATATATTTT.

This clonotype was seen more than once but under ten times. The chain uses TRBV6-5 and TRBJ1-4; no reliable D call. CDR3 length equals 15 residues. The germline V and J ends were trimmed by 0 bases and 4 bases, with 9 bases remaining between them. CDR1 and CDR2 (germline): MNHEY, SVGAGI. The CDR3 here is CASSYSNPGNEKLFF. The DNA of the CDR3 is TGTGCCAGCAGTTACTCGAACCCGGGTAATGAAAAACTGTTTTTT.

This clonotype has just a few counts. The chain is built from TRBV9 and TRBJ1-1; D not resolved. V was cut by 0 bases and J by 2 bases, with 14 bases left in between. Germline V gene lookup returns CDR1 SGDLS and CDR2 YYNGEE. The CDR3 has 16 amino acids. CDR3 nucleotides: TGTGCCAGCAGCGTAGGGGTAGGACTGGGAAACACTGAAGCTTTCTTT. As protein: CASSVGVGLGNTEAFF.

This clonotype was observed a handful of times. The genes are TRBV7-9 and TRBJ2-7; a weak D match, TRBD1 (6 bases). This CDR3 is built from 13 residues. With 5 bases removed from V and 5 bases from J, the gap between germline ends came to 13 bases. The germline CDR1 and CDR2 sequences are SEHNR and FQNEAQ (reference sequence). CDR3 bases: TGTGCCAGCAGCGACCGAAACAGGGACGAGCAGTACTTC. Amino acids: CASSDRNRDEQYF.

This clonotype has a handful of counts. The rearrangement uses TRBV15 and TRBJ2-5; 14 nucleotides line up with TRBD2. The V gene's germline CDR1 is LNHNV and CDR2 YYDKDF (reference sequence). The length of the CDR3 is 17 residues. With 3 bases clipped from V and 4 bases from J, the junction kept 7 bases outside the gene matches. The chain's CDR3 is CATSRGLAGVGRETQYF. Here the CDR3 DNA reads TGTGCCACCAGCAGGGGACTAGCGGGAGTCGGGCGAGAGACCCAGTACTTC.

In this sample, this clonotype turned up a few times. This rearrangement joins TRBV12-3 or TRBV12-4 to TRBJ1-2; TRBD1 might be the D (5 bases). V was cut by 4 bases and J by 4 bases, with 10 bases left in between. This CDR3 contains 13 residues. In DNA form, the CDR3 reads TGTGCCAGCAGTTGGGACGGCCTCTATGGCTACACCTTC. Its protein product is CASSWDGLYGYTF.

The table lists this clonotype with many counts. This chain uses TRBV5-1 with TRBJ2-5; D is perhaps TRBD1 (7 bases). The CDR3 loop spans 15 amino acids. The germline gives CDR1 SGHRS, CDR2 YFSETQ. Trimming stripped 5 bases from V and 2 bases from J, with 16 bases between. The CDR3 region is CASSPPTGTQETQYF. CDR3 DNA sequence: TGCGCCAGCAGTCCTCCGACAGGGACTCAAGAGACCCAGTACTTC.

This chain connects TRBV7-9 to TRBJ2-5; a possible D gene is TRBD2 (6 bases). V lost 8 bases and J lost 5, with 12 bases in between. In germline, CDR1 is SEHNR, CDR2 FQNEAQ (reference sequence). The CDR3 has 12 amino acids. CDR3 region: CASGRAGETQYF. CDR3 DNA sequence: TGTGCCAGCGGCCGGGCGGGGGAGACCCAGTACTTC.

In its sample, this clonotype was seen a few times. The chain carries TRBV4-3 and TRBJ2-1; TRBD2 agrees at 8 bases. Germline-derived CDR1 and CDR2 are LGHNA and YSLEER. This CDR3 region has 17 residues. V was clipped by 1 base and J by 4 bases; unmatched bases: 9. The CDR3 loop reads CASSQGPGGRTYNEQFF. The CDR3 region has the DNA TGCGCCAGCAGCCAAGGGCCTGGCGGGAGGACTTACAATGAGCAGTTCTTC.

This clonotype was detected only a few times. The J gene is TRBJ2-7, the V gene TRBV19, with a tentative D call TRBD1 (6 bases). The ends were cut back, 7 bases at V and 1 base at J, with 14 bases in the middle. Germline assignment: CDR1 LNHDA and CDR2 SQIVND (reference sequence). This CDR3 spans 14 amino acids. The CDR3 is CASTENRVSYEQYF. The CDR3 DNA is TGTGCCAGTACCGAAAACAGGGTTTCCTACGAGCAGTACTTC.